One and the same sample provided the 29 T cell receptor beta chains below, sequenced in a study of blood T cell repertoires in COVID-19. Clones were read by immunoSEQ multiplex PCR, and TCRdb kept only the in-frame ones, dropping some. In the table there are about 170,000 clones, roughly four fifths of which are singletons. Sequencing was performed on PBMCs or T cells enriched from blood (not recorded which). The origin of the receptors is a man aged 50 or older who had recovered from COVID-19.

The chain couples TRBV5-6 to TRBJ2-2; possible D gene TRBD2, 5 bases. This CDR3 is built from 15 residues. CDR1 is SGHDT, CDR2 YYEEEE, per germline. Trimming shortened V by 4 bases and J by 6 bases, and 16 bases separated the two germline ends. DNA for the CDR3: TGTGCCAGCAGCCCTGGCCCCGGGGAATCCGGGGAGCTGTTTTTT. Translation: CASSPGPGESGELFF.

This sequence joins TRBV9 and TRBJ1-2; TRBD1 matches 9 bases. CDR1 and CDR2 from the germline V gene are SGDLS and YYNGEE. CDR3 size: 13 residues. J gave up 8 bases and V 4 bases, and 6 bases lay outside the gene matches. The CDR3: CASSRTGVWGYTF. Written as DNA, the CDR3 is TGTGCCAGCAGCCGGACAGGGGTATGGGGCTACACCTTC.

The sample holds a few counts of this clone. The genes are TRBV11-2 and TRBJ2-7; TRBD1 matches 7 bases. The germline V gene has CDR1 SGHAT and CDR2 FQNNGV. Trimming removed 5 bases from V and 3 bases from J; junction bases left unmatched: 7. The CDR3 consists of 14 residues. In DNA form, the CDR3 reads TGTGCCAGCAGCATGGGACAGAAGAACTACGAGCAGTACTTC. This translates into CASSMGQKNYEQYF.

CDR3 protein: CAISVEGNQPQHF. The CDR3 DNA follows: TGTGCCATCAGTGTGGAGGGCAATCAGCCCCAGCATTTT. The chain recombines TRBV10-3 with TRBJ1-5; D gene unclear. Per the germline V gene, CDR1 is ENHRY and CDR2 is SYGVKD. V was trimmed by 4 bases and J by 2 bases, leaving 6 bases between them. The CDR3 is 13 amino acids.

The chain recombines TRBV2 with TRBJ1-4; 12 bases align to TRBD1. V shed 5 bases, J shed 12 bases, and the junction held 10 bases outside the gene matches. The CDR3 runs 15 residues. Germline V gene lookup returns CDR1 SNHLY and CDR2 FYNNEI. The CDR3 sequence: CASSRGTGGKKELFF. DNA of the CDR3: TGTGCCAGCAGTAGAGGGACAGGGGGCAAAAAGGAACTGTTTTTT.

The sample holds one count of this clone. The CDR3 DNA reads as TGTGCCAGCAGCTCACCAACGGGTAGTTCTCAAGGGGCCAACGTCCTGACTTTC. Translating gives CASSSPTGSSQGANVLTF. This chain connects TRBV5-4 to TRBJ2-6; the D is unclear. The length of the CDR3 is 18 residues. Looked up from germline, CDR1 is SGHNT and CDR2 is YYREEE (reference sequence). V was shortened by 3 bases and J by 4 bases, with 20 bases between the two germline ends.

This rearrangement joins TRBV19 to TRBJ2-1; D possibly corresponds to TRBD1 (6 bases). Germline loops: CDR1 LNHDA, CDR2 SQIVND (reference sequence). Trimming pared 0 bases from V and 7 bases from J, leaving 16 bases between. This CDR3 is built from 16 residues. For the CDR3, the DNA is TGTGCCAGTAGTATAGATCCCTGGGGCAGGGGAAATGAGCAGTTCTTC. This sequence encodes CASSIDPWGRGNEQFF.

As DNA, the CDR3 is TGTGCCAGCAGCGTGGCTTCCTACGAGCAGTACTTC. Translated, it gives CASSVASYEQYF. The chain uses TRBV7-9 and TRBJ2-7; D is unresolved. CDR1 and CDR2 (germline): SEHNR, FQNEAQ (reference sequence). The CDR3 is 12 residues long. Trimming stripped 5 bases from V and 1 base from J, with 6 bases between.

The chain links TRBV24-1 to TRBJ2-3; a weak D match, TRBD1 (6 bases). The ends were cut back, 5 bases at V and 5 bases at J, with 7 bases in the middle. CDR3 length equals 12 residues. Germline V lookup: CDR1 KGHDR, CDR2 SFDVKD. The CDR3 bases are TGTGCCACCAGTGGGGGGCTAGATACGCAGTATTTT. Translated, it gives CATSGGLDTQYF.

This clone was seen more than once but under ten times. The chain joins TRBV9 to TRBJ2-2; 8 bases match TRBD2. This CDR3 is built from 16 residues. Losses at the gene ends were 0 bases for V and 6 bases for J; bases not matched to a gene: 7. The germline V gene encodes CDR1 SGDLS and CDR2 YYNGEE. CDR3 region: CASSVAGGASPGELFF. CDR3 sequence (DNA): TGTGCCAGCAGCGTAGCGGGAGGGGCCTCACCCGGGGAGCTGTTTTTT.

The chain links TRBV5-6 to TRBJ1-2; the match to TRBD1 covers 7 bases. The CDR3 contains 14 residues. Germline CDR1 is SGHDT and CDR2 is YYEEEE. The trim removed 3 bases at V and 5 bases at J, leaving 7 bases unmatched. CDR3 region: CASSSPQGRYGYTF. CDR3 nucleotide sequence: TGTGCCAGCAGCTCCCCACAGGGGCGATATGGCTACACCTTC.

The V call is TRBV4-1, the J call TRBJ1-2; a possible D gene is TRBD1 (6 bases). V lost 0 bases, J lost 4 bases, and 12 bases lay in between. This CDR3 contains 15 residues. CDR1 and CDR2 (germline): MGHRA, YSYEKL. CDR3 in amino acids: CASSQDQRTAYGYTF. The CDR3 DNA follows: TGCGCCAGCAGCCAAGATCAAAGGACAGCCTATGGCTACACCTTC.

The V gene is TRBV5-4, the J gene TRBJ1-4, with 7 bases fitting TRBD1. The CDR3 has 16 residues. The germline V gene has CDR1 SGHNT and CDR2 YYREEE (reference sequence). V dropped 3 bases and J dropped 0; count of bases not matched to a gene: 5. In nucleotides, the CDR3 is TGTGCCAGCAGCTCAACCGGGACAGCAACTAATGAAAAACTGTTTTTT. Encoded protein: CASSSTGTATNEKLFF.

The CDR3 nucleotides read TGTGCCAGCAGCAAAGGGGGACTAGCGGCCGAGCAGTACTTC. Translated, it gives CASSKGGLAAEQYF. V usage is TRBV13 and J usage is TRBJ2-7; TRBD2 aligns across 11 bases. J was trimmed by 6 bases and V by 5 bases; bases with no gene match: 6. Germline V gene sequence: CDR1 PRHDT, CDR2 FYEKMQ (reference sequence). The CDR3 loop spans 14 amino acids.

This sequence joins TRBV7-2 and TRBJ1-3, with D unresolved. CDR3 length: 14 amino acids. Germline V gene lookup returns CDR1 SGHTA and CDR2 FQGNSA. The germline V and J ends were trimmed by 5 bases and 3 bases, with 11 bases remaining between them. In nucleotides, the CDR3 is TGTGCCAGCAGCACCCGGGGAAATGGAAACACCATATATTTT. It codes for CASSTRGNGNTIYF.

The chain joins TRBV9 to TRBJ2-5; 8 bases line up with TRBD2. CDR3 length equals 17 residues. Germline trimming cut 0 bases from V and 5 bases from J; bases unmatched to any gene: 12. In germline, CDR1 is SGDLS, CDR2 YYNGEE. The CDR3 sequence: CASSVGAVSGVRETQYF. The CDR3 coding sequence is TGTGCCAGCAGCGTAGGAGCGGTTAGCGGGGTCCGTGAGACCCAGTACTTC.

This clone was observed a single time. The chain employs TRBV28 and TRBJ1-5, with 8 bases matching TRBD1. Germline trimming cut 11 bases from V and 6 bases from J; bases unmatched to any gene: 12. This CDR3 is 14 amino acids long. CDR1 is MDHEN and CDR2 is SYDVKM in the germline V gene. DNA for the CDR3: TGTGCCGGAGGACAGGGACGATTTGGTCAGCCCCAGCATTTT. Its protein product is CAGGQGRFGQPQHF.

The chain uses TRBV6-5 and TRBJ1-6; 12 nucleotides align to TRBD1. Germline trimming cut 6 bases from V and 7 bases from J; bases unmatched to any gene: 4. Germline values: CDR1 MNHEY, CDR2 SVGAGI. The CDR3 covers 15 residues. The CDR3 loop is CASRGQGARNSPLHF. The CDR3 DNA reads TGTGCCAGCAGGGGACAGGGGGCTCGGAATTCACCCCTCCACTTT.

In its sample, this clone was seen once. This chain uses TRBV6-1 with TRBJ1-5, with D tentatively TRBD1 (5 bases). The V and J ends lost 4 bases and 1 base respectively, with 14 bases between them. The germline V gene encodes CDR1 MNHNS and CDR2 SASEGT. CDR3 size: 16 residues. CDR3 region: CASSAISGNSNQPQHF. CDR3 DNA: TGTGCCAGCAGTGCCATATCAGGGAACAGCAATCAGCCCCAGCATTTT.

The rearrangement uses TRBV9 and TRBJ2-3, with TRBD2 matching over 8 bases. The CDR3 has 15 residues. The germline V gene encodes CDR1 SGDLS and CDR2 YYNGEE. The trim removed 8 bases at V and 3 bases at J, leaving 11 bases unmatched. The CDR3 region is CASTSGGLDTDTQYF. The CDR3 DNA is TGTGCCAGTACAAGCGGGGGACTTGATACAGATACGCAGTATTTT.

CDR3 bases: TGTGCCAGCAGTCTCGGACTAGCCGACACCGGGGAGCTGTTTTTT. Translated, it gives CASSLGLADTGELFF. This chain joins TRBV28 and TRBJ2-2, with 8 bases matching TRBD2. The germline V gene encodes CDR1 MDHEN and CDR2 SYDVKM. V dropped 5 bases and J dropped 3; count of bases not matched to a gene: 5. This CDR3 has 15 amino acids.

V gene TRBV11-3 combines with J gene TRBJ1-5; 7 bases match TRBD1. From germline, CDR1 is SGHNT and CDR2 YENEEA. This CDR3 has 13 amino acids. Germline trimming cut 6 bases from V and 3 bases from J; bases unmatched to any gene: 2. In DNA form, the CDR3 reads TGTGCCAGCAGGACAGGGCACAATCAGCCCCAGCATTTT. Amino acid sequence: CASRTGHNQPQHF.

The rearrangement uses TRBV11-2 and TRBJ2-5; D unresolved. CDR1 and CDR2 (germline): SGHAT, FQNNGV. V gave up 3 bases and J gave up 3 bases, with 2 bases separating them. The CDR3 loop spans 11 amino acids. CDR3 in amino acids: CASSFKETQYF. Here the CDR3 DNA reads TGTGCCAGCAGCTTCAAAGAGACCCAGTACTTC.

This clone occurred once. The rearrangement links TRBV5-5 to TRBJ2-1; D unclear. The length of the CDR3 is 12 residues. Trimming cost V 0 bases and J 7 bases, with 5 bases left between them. Per germline, CDR1 SGHKS and CDR2 YYEKEE (reference sequence). The CDR3 region is CASSLGDNEQFF. As DNA, the CDR3 is TGTGCCAGCAGCTTGGGAGATAATGAGCAGTTCTTC.

The CDR3 region has the DNA TGTGCCAGCAGCCAAGATCTCGAGACAAGGACATCCTACGAGCAGTACTTC. Its translation: CASSQDLETRTSYEQYF. The gene calls are TRBV4-2 and TRBJ2-7; tentatively, D is TRBD1 (5 bases). V lost 0 bases, J lost 1 base, and 16 bases lay in between. The germline V gene has CDR1 LGHNA and CDR2 YNFKEQ. The CDR3 extends over 17 amino acids.

This chain joins TRBV5-4 and TRBJ1-2, with D unresolved. The germline gives CDR1 SGHNT, CDR2 YYREEE (reference sequence). V was trimmed by 3 bases and J by 1 base, leaving 13 bases between them. CDR3 size: 15 residues. The CDR3 sequence: CASSSGLSHNYGYTF. As DNA, the CDR3 is TGTGCCAGCAGCTCAGGACTGTCCCATAACTATGGCTACACCTTC.

The chain has TRBV6-5 and TRBJ2-5; 11 bases are shared with TRBD2. This CDR3 is built from 15 residues. Germline lookup yields CDR1 MNHEY and CDR2 SVGAGI. With V trimmed by 5 bases and J by 5 bases, 7 bases remained unmatched. This CDR3 reads CASSRSGGVSETQYF. Here the CDR3 DNA reads TGTGCCAGCAGTCGTAGCGGGGGGGTGTCGGAGACCCAGTACTTC.

The chain uses TRBV6-5 and TRBJ1-2; 9 bases are shared with TRBD1. Germline CDR1 is MNHEY and CDR2 is SVGAGI. Trimming cost V 6 bases and J 6 bases; bases outside gene matches: 11. This CDR3 is 15 amino acids long. CDR3 residues: CASRLGRGQGHGYTF. The CDR3 coding sequence is TGTGCCAGCAGGCTGGGGAGGGGACAGGGTCATGGCTACACCTTC.

The table lists this clone with a few counts. The chain links TRBV6-2 or TRBV6-3 to TRBJ1-5; unclear D gene. The V gene's germline CDR1 is MNHEY and CDR2 SVGEGT. V lost 0 bases and J 6 bases, leaving 9 bases between the germline ends. This CDR3 spans 14 amino acids. CDR3 in DNA: TGTGCCAGCAGTTACTCGAGTCGTGCTCAGCCCCAGCATTTT. Its translation is CASSYSSRAQPQHF.